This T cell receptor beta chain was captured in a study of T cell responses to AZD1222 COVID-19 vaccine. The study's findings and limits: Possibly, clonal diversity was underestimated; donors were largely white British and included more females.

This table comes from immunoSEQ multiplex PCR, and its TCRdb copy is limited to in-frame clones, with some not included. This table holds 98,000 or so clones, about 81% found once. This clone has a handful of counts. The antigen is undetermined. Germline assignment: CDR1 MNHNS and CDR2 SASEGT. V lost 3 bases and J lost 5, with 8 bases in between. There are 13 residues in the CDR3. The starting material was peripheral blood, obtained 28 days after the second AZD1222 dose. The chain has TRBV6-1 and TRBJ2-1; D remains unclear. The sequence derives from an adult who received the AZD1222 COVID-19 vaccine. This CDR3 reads CASSDHGDNEQFF. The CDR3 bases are TGTGCCAGCAGTGACCACGGAGACAATGAGCAGTTCTTC.